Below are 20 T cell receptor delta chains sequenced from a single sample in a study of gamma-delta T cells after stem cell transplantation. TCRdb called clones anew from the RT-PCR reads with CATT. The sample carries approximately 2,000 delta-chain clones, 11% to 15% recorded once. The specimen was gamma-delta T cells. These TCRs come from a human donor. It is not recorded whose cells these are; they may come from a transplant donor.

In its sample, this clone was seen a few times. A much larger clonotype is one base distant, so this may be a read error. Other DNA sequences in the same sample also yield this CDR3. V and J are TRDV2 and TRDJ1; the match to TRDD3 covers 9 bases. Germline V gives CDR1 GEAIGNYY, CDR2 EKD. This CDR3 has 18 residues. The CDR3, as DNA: TGTGCCTGCGACACCCTCTCGATACTGGGGGACTACACCGATAAACTCATCTTT. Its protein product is CACDTLSILGDYTDKLIF.

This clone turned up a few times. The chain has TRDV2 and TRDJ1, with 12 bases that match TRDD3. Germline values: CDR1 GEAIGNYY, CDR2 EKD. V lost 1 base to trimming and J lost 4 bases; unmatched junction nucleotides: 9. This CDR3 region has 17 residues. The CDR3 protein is CACDTILGDTVGDKLIF. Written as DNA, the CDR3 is TGTGCCTGTGACACAATACTGGGGGATACAGTGGGCGATAAACTCATCTTT.

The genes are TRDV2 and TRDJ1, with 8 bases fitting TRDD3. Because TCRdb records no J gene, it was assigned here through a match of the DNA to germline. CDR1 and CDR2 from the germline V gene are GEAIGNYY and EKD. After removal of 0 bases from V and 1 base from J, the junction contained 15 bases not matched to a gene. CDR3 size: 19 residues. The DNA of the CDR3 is TGTGCCTGTGACACCCGTCCCTACGGGCCCACTGGGGGCACCGATAAACTCATCTTT. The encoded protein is CACDTRPYGPTGGTDKLIF.

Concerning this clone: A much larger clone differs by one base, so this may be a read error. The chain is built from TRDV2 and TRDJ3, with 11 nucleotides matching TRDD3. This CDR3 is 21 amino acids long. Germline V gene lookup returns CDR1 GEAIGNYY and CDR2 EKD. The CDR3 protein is CACDTGLGDTRSSCDTRQMFF. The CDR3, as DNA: TGTGCCTGTGACACCGGGCTGGGGGATACTCGAAGCTCCTGTGACACCCGACAGATGTTTTTC.

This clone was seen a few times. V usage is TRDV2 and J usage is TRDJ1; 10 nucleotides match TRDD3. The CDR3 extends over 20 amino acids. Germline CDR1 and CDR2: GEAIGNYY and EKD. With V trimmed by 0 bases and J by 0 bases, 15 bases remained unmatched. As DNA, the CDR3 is TGTGCCTGTGACACCTTCGGCTTATGGGGGATACCCGAAGACACCGATAAACTCATCTTT. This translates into CACDTFGLWGIPEDTDKLIF.

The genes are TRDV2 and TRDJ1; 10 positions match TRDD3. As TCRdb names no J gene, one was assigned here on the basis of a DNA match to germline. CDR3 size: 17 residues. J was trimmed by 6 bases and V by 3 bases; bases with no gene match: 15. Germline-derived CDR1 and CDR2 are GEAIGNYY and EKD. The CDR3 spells CACDARRGDTAGHKLIF. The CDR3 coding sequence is TGTGCCTGTGACGCTCGACGGGGGGATACGGCAGGCCATAAACTCATCTTT.

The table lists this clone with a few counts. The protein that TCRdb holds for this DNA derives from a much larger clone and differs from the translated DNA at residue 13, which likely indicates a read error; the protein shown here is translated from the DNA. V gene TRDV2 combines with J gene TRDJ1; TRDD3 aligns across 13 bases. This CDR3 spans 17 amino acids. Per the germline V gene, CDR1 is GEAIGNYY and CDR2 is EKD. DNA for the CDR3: TGTGCCTGTGACAGCCTACTGGGGGATACGCACACCTATAAACTCATCTTT. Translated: CACDSLLGDTHTYKLIF.

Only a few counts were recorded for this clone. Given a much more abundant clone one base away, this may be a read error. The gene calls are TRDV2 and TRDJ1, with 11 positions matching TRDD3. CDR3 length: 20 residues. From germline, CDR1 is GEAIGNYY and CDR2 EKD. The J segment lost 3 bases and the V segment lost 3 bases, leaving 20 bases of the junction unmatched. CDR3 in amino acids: CACDAVPTGGYSLNADKLIF. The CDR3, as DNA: TGTGCCTGTGACGCCGTCCCTACTGGGGGATATTCGTTAAATGCCGATAAACTCATCTTT.

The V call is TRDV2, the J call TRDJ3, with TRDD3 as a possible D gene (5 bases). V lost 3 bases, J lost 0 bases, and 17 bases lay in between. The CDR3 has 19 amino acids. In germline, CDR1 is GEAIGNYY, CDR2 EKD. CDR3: CACDATGAWDSWDTRQMFF. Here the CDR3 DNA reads TGTGCCTGTGACGCCACAGGGGCCTGGGACTCCTGGGACACCCGACAGATGTTTTTC.

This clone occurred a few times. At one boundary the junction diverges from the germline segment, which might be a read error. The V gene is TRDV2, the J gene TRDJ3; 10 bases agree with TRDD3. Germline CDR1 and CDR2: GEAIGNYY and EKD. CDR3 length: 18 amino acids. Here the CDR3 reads CACELLGDNSWDTRQVFF. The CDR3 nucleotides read TGTGCCTGTGAGCTTCTGGGGGATAACTCCTGGGACACCCGACAGGTGTTTTTC.

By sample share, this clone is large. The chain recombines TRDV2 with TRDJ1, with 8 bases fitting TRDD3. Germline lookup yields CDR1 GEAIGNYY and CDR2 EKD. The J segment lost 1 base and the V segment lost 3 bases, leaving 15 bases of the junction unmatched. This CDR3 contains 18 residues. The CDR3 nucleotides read TGTGCCTGTGACCATCTGGGGGACGAAGTGATTATCACCGATAAACTCATCTTT. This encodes CACDHLGDEVIITDKLIF.

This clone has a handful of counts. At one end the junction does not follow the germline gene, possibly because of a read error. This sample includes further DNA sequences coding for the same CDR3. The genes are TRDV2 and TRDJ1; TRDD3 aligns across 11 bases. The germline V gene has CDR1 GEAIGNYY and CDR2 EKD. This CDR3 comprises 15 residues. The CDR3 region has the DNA TGTGCCTGTGACGTCCTGGGGGATACATCCGATAAGCTCATCTTT. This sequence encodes CACDVLGDTSDKLIF.

The CDR3 is CALSSYDLGDKTDKLIF. CDR3 in DNA: TGTGCCCTCTCCTCCTACGACCTGGGGGATAAAACCGATAAACTCATCTTT. The chain recombines TRDV3 with TRDJ1, with TRDD3 matching 10 bases. Germline CDR1 is TVYSNPD and CDR2 is GDNSRS (reference sequence). The junction had 17 bases not matched to a gene; V was cut back by 5 bases and J by 2 bases. This CDR3 has 17 residues.

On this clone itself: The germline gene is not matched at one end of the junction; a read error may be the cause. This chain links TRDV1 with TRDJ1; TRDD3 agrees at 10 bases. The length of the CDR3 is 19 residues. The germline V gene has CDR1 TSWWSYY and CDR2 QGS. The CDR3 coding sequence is TGTGCTCTTGGGGAGATAGAGCTGGGGGATAGGTCTTACACCGATAAACCCATCTTT. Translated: CALGEIELGDRSYTDKPIF.

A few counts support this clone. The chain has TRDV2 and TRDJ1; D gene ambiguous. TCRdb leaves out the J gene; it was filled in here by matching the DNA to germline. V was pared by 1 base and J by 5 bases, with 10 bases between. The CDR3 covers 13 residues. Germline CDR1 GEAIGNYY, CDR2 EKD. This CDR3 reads CACDTIGGDKLIF. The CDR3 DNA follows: TGTGCCTGTGACACGATTGGCGGGGATAAACTCATCTTT.

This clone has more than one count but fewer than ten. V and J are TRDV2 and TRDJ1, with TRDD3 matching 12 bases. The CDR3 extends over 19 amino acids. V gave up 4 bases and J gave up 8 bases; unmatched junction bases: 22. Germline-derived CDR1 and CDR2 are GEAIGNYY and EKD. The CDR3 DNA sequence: TGTGCCTGTGAACCCTTCCACCCTCTGGGGGATACGACCCCGGTCAAACTCATCTTT. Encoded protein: CACEPFHPLGDTTPVKLIF.

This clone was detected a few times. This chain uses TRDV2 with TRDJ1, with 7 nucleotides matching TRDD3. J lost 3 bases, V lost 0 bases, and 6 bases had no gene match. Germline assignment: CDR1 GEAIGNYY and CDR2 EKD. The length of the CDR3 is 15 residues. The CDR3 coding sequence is TGTGCCTGTGACACCCTGGGGGGATTAGCCGATAAACTCATCTTT. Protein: CACDTLGGLADKLIF.

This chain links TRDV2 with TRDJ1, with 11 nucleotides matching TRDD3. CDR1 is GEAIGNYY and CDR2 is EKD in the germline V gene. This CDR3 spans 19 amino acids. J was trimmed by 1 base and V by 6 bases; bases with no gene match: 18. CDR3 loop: CACNPLEAGGYRSTDKLIF. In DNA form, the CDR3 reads TGTGCCTGTAACCCCTTGGAGGCTGGGGGATACCGTTCCACCGATAAACTCATCTTT.

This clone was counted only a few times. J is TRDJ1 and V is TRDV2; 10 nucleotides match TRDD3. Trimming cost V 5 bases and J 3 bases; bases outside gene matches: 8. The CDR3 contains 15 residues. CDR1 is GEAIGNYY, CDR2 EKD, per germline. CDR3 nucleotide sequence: TGTGCCTGTGTCATACTGGGGGATCGACCCGATAAACTCATCTTT. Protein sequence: CACVILGDRPDKLIF.

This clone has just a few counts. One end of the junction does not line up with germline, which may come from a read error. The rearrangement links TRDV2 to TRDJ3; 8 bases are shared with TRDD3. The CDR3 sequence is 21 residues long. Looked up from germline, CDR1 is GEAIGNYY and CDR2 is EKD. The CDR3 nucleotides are TGTGCCTGTGACTCGGCGACACTGGGGGTCCCCATCTCCTGTGACACCCGACAGATGTTTTTC. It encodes CACDSATLGVPISCDTRQMFF.